This entry features one T cell receptor beta chain sequence. This entry comes from a study of blood T cell repertoires in COVID-19. Authors' methods: Amplification from reference gene primers served as the basis for estimated nucleated cell counts. The repertoire was sequenced with immunoSEQ multiplex PCR; TCRdb's copy has only in-frame clones and lacks some. From that table come the V and J calls and clone size; the DNA was used to work out D and trimming. The profile shows about 280,000 clones, about 86% of them singletons. This CDR3 region has 15 residues. Germline V gene lookup returns CDR1 SGHRS and CDR2 YFSETQ. Trimming cost V 4 bases and J 0 bases, with 10 bases left between them.

The chain is built from TRBV5-1 and TRBJ1-4; a weak D match, TRBD1 (6 bases). The sample consisted of peripheral blood. The clonotype comes from a woman aged 25 to 39 who had recovered from COVID-19. The CDR3 DNA is TGCGCCAGCAGCCTACAGGGTGCAACTAATGAAAAACTGTTTTTT. Protein: CASSLQGATNEKLFF.